This T cell receptor beta chain was profiled in a study of T cell responses to AZD1222 COVID-19 vaccine (dated by TCRdb to the early 2020s). With regard to the full study: Because spike-specific TCR depth and breadth did not differ between the two schedules, AZD1222 recipients who got a second dose at roughly 4 weeks were pooled with those who got a second dose at roughly 12 weeks. A total of just over 230 trial participants underwent TCR sequencing, of whom roughly 210 had received two doses of AZD1222 and around 25 had received two doses of the MenACWY control vaccine. Enrollment into the trials was organized by age into subgroups of 18-55, 56-69 and 70-plus years, and those subgroups contained approximately 160, 26 and 62 TCR-sequenced participants, respectively.

About this clone: The antigen it binds to is not known. Base qualities are not recorded, but no much larger clone differs from it by a single base.

CDR1 and CDR2 were assigned from the germline V gene as MGHRA and YSYEKL. Including the terminal cysteine and phenylalanine, the CDR3 comprises 17 residues. The sequence is cut down to CDR3 DNA, 51 bases in frame from base 1. The germline V end is reduced by 3 bases and the J end by 0 bases; junction bases left unmatched: 6. What this sample's time point label stands for: baseline before first vaccination. Vaccinee samples were obtained from the UK trials COV001 and COV002, which included a single-blind randomized controlled phase 2/3 trial of AZD1222 (ChAdOx1 nCoV-19) in healthy adults. For TCRbeta chain sequencing, PBMC samples were collected from trial participants at day 0 and at day 28 after the second dose. The CDR3 regions of human TCRbeta chains were analyzed by immunosequencing. Under the source paper's analysis protocol: TCRs in the repertoires were matched against a reference library of SARS-CoV-2-specific TCRs that had been generated with the MIRA antigen-specificity platform. Breadth meant the fraction of unique TCRs that were SARS-CoV-2-associated, whereas depth meant the fraction of total T cells that were SARS-CoV-2-associated. Using the MIRA data, each spike-specific TCR was mapped to the spike region that the TCR reacts to and placed in a CD4 or CD8 class. Log10-transformed breadth and depth values were compared by one-way ANOVA with Sidak's multiple comparisons tests. TCRdb stores this immuneACCESS table with in-frame sequences only. Part of the clones is absent; in the studies checked, under half of the shortfall reflects unresolved V genes, and no reason is known for the rest. The DNA was the basis for D and trimming; V, J and clone size are from that table. The sample yields over 140,000 clones; 80% to 95% were counted once. The ten largest clones capture roughly 5% of the sample.

The study at large found these results: Because no samples from the day 14 peak response were available, repertoires could be characterized only after the peak T cell response. Participants were mostly white British and included more females than males, and it was suggested by the authors that clonal diversity may have been underestimated. Vaccine-associated CD4 TCRs spanned the whole spike protein, with dominant responses in regions 160-218 and 743-854. After two AZD1222 doses, both the breadth and the depth of spike-specific TCRs were significantly higher than at day 0 and than in MenACWY recipients. Nearly half of unique spike-specific TCRs reportedly recognized epitopes outside regions mutated in the B.1.351 and B.1.1.7 variants. Conclusions about previously exposed vaccinees were limited because only a handful of AZD1222 recipients were SARS-CoV-2 seropositive at baseline. In the small 56-69-year group, the increase in depth fell short of significance, most likely because of low power.

The sequence came from an adult in good health. The sequence links TRBV4-1 to TRBJ1-1, and TRBD1 aligns with 11 junction nucleotides. The sequences come from peripheral blood, collected on day 0 of AZD1222 vaccination. The CDR3 region: CASSQDRGRSMNTEAFF. The DNA reads TGCGCCAGCAGCCAGGACAGGGGGCGAAGCATGAACACTGAAGCTTTCTTT.